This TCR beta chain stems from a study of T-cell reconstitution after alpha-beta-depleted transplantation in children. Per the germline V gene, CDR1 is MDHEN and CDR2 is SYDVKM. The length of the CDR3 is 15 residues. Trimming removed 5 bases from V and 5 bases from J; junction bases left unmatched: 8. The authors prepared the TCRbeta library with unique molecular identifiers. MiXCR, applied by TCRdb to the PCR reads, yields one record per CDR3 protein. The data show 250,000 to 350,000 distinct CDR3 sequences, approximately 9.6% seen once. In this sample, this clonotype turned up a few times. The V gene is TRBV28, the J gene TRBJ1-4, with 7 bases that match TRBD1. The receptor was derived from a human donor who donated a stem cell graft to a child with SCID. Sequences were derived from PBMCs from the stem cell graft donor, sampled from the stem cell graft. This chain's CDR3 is CASSLRTGPNEKLFF. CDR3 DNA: TGTGCCAGCAGTCTGAGGACAGGTCCAAATGAAAAACTGTTTTTT.